The rows below give T cell receptor beta chains drawn from one sample of a study of naive and memory T cell subsets. TCRdb independently ran MiXCR on the UMI-ligation and nested PCR reads; one entry per CDR3 protein. The table records 150,000 or so distinct CDR3 sequences, approximately 22% of them present only once. Sequencing used naive CD4+ T cells from blood. Receptors were obtained from a human donor in good health. Both conserved end residues are part of each CDR3. A D gene is named only where the DNA matches it firmly. The size of a clone is reported for some rows only, either as once, few or many, or as a class for expanded clones.

NA,12,TRBJ2-5,few,TRBV20-1,CSASYRQETQYF,TGCAGTGCTAGTTATCGACAAGAGACCCAGTACTTC
NA,14,TRBJ1-5,NA,TRBV19,CASSDGAAGGPQHF,TGTGCCAGTAGTGATGGGGCGGCTGGAGGTCCCCAGCATTTT
NA,13,TRBJ2-7,many,TRBV29-1,CSVGDGPLYEQYF,TGCAGCGTGGGGGACGGACCCTTGTACGAGCAGTACTTC
TRBD2,14,TRBJ2-7,few,TRBV15,CATSRGGSSYEQYF,TGTGCCACCAGCAGAGGCGGGAGCTCCTACGAGCAGTACTTC
NA,14,TRBJ2-7,NA,TRBV20-1,CSARDLLAVTEQYF,TGCAGTGCTAGAGATCTGCTAGCAGTCACGGAGCAGTACTTC
NA,11,TRBJ2-1,many,TRBV20-1,CSAARRDEQFF,TGCAGTGCTGCACGTCGGGATGAGCAGTTCTTC
TRBD2,14,TRBJ2-5,NA,TRBV7-2,CASNLAGGQETQYF,TGTGCCAGCAACTTAGCGGGAGGCCAAGAGACCCAGTACTTC
NA,15,TRBJ1-5,few,TRBV12-3/TRBV12-4,CASSLVGTLGRSQHF,TGTGCCAGCAGCCTCGTAGGGACTTTAGGCCGGTCCCAGCATTTT
NA,14,TRBJ2-2,NA,TRBV6-5,CASSYSSITGELFF,TGTGCCAGCAGTTACTCTTCAATCACCGGGGAGCTGTTTTTT
NA,14,TRBJ2-5,NA,TRBV7-9,CASSLAASQETQYF,TGTGCCAGCAGCTTAGCGGCCAGCCAAGAGACCCAGTACTTC
TRBD2,14,TRBJ2-1,NA,TRBV20-1,CSAPGLADYNEQFF,TGCAGTGCCCCGGGACTAGCGGATTACAATGAGCAGTTCTTC
TRBD2,15,TRBJ2-1,NA,TRBV6-2/TRBV6-3,CASRQGLAGGHEQFF,TGTGCCAGCAGACAGGGACTAGCGGGCGGTCATGAGCAGTTCTTC
TRBD2,16,TRBJ2-3,NA,TRBV7-2,CASSPTSGRALDTQYF,TGTGCCAGCAGCCCAACTAGCGGGAGGGCCTTGGATACGCAGTATTTT
TRBD1,15,TRBJ2-1,few,TRBV12-5,CASGSDRDTYNEQFF,TGTGCTAGTGGTTCGGACAGGGACACCTACAATGAGCAGTTCTTC
TRBD1,14,TRBJ2-7,few,TRBV29-1,CSVVFRDRGYEQYF,TGCAGCGTTGTTTTCCGGGACAGGGGATACGAGCAGTACTTC
NA,16,TRBJ2-1,few,TRBV12-3/TRBV12-4,CASTLQAQGGYNEQFF,TGTGCCAGCACCTTACAGGCGCAAGGAGGATACAATGAGCAGTTCTTC
NA,16,TRBJ2-6,once,TRBV7-9,CASSPLTASGANVLTF,TGTGCCAGCAGCCCCCTCACAGCCTCTGGGGCCAACGTCCTGACTTTC
TRBD1,15,TRBJ2-7,NA,TRBV18,CASSPRTGVSYEQYF,TGTGCCAGCTCACCGAGGACAGGGGTCTCCTACGAGCAGTACTTC
NA,17,TRBJ2-3,NA,TRBV5-6,CASSLWGRETDTDTQYF,TGTGCCAGCAGCTTGTGGGGCCGGGAGACGGACACAGATACGCAGTATTTT
TRBD1,14,TRBJ1-6,few,TRBV6-1,CATRGTGNNSPLHF,TGTGCCACTCGAGGGACAGGGAATAATTCACCCCTCCACTTT
NA,13,TRBJ1-1,few,TRBV15,CATSRDSPGRTFF,TGTGCCACCAGCAGAGATTCCCCGGGCCGGACTTTCTTT
NA,14,TRBJ2-5,NA,TRBV7-9,CASSSGGTQETQYF,TGTGCCAGCAGCTCGGGCGGGACCCAAGAGACCCAGTACTTC